The 27 T cell receptor beta chains in this list originate from one sample, sequenced in a study of cytomegalovirus exposure and HLA in healthy donors. 13 Jbeta primers and 60 Vbeta primers were used for the PCR. Assay used: immunoSEQ multiplex PCR; TCRdb lists only in-frame clones, some missing. The table lists under 150,000 clones, 80% to 90% of them singletons. Specimen: PBMCs. These receptors all come from a woman aged 40 to 49 in good health and CMV-seropositive.

The chain combines TRBV6-5 with TRBJ1-2; D is undetermined. The ends were cut back, 6 bases at V and 2 bases at J, with 13 bases in the middle. The CDR3 consists of 14 residues. Germline lookup yields CDR1 MNHEY and CDR2 SVGAGI. Here the CDR3 reads CASSGSAANYGYTF. Here the CDR3 DNA reads TGTGCCAGCAGCGGGTCAGCGGCAAACTATGGCTACACCTTC.

This chain joins TRBV5-1 and TRBJ2-3; TRBD1 might be the D (6 bases). From germline, CDR1 is SGHRS and CDR2 YFSETQ. The CDR3 has 14 amino acids. V was pared by 4 bases and J by 2 bases, with 11 bases between. The CDR3 DNA reads as TGCGCCAGCAGCCGCGGACAGTACACAGATACGCAGTATTTT. This encodes CASSRGQYTDTQYF. The full variable domain, rest sourced from reference TRBV5-1 and TRBJ2-3, is KAGVTQTPRYLIKTRGQQVTLSCSPISGHRSVSWYQQTPGQGLQFLFEYFSETQRNKGNFPGRFSGRQFSNSRSEMNVSTLELGDSALYLCASSRGQYTDTQYFGPGTRLTVL.

The rearrangement links TRBV7-2 to TRBJ2-7, with D uncertain. V lost 2 bases and J lost 3, with 8 bases in between. From germline, CDR1 is SGHTA and CDR2 FQGNSA. There are 13 residues in the CDR3. This chain's CDR3 is CASSLQVNYEQYF. CDR3 in DNA: TGTGCCAGCAGCTTACAGGTAAACTACGAGCAGTACTTC.

V is TRBV2 and J is TRBJ1-1, with a weak D call TRBD1 (6 bases). Germline CDR1 SNHLY, CDR2 FYNNEI. The CDR3 sequence is 12 residues long. Trimming removed 4 bases at V and 11 bases at J, with 14 bases between. DNA of the CDR3: TGTGCCAGCAGTGTTTCTGGGGGGGCTGCTTTCTTT. Protein: CASSVSGGAAFF. The variable domain in full, with the rest retrieved from reference TRBV2 and TRBJ1-1, is EPEVTQTPSHQVTQMGQEVILRCVPISNHLYFYWYRQILGQKVEFLVSFYNNEISEKSEIFDDQFSVERPDGSNFTLKIRSTKLEDSAMYFCASSVSGGAAFFGQGTRLTVV.

The J gene is TRBJ1-2, the V gene TRBV28, with 7 nucleotides matching TRBD1. The CDR3 is 14 amino acids. The V gene's germline CDR1 is MDHEN and CDR2 SYDVKM. The trim removed 3 bases at V and 4 bases at J, leaving 5 bases unmatched. Written as DNA, the CDR3 is TGTGCCAGCAGTTTCCCACAGGGGATCTATGGCTACACCTTC. This sequence encodes CASSFPQGIYGYTF.

This sequence joins TRBV5-1 and TRBJ2-7, with 8 bases lining up with TRBD1. From germline, CDR1 is SGHRS and CDR2 YFSETQ. V gave up 0 bases and J gave up 3 bases; unmatched junction bases: 5. This CDR3 comprises 15 residues. The CDR3 region is CASSLAPGTGYEQYF. CDR3 sequence (DNA): TGCGCCAGCAGCTTGGCTCCCGGGACAGGCTACGAGCAGTACTTC. The variable domain in full, with the rest retrieved from reference TRBV5-1 and TRBJ2-7, is KAGVTQTPRYLIKTRGQQVTLSCSPISGHRSVSWYQQTPGQGLQFLFEYFSETQRNKGNFPGRFSGRQFSNSRSEMNVSTLELGDSALYLCASSLAPGTGYEQYFGPGTRLTVT.

This chain joins TRBV5-1 and TRBJ2-7; tentative D call: TRBD1 (6 bases). The germline CDR1 and CDR2 sequences are SGHRS and YFSETQ. The V gene lost 0 bases and the J gene lost 2 bases, with 18 bases spanning the gap. The CDR3 loop spans 17 amino acids. The CDR3 spells CASSLESLQGSPYEQYF. CDR3 bases: TGCGCCAGCAGCTTGGAATCCCTACAGGGATCCCCCTACGAGCAGTACTTC.

This clone was counted between two and nine times. The chain carries TRBV9 and TRBJ1-3; D gene uncertain. V lost 5 bases and J 0 bases, leaving 9 bases between the germline ends. Per germline, CDR1 SGDLS and CDR2 YYNGEE. This CDR3 is built from 14 residues. CDR3 nucleotide sequence: TGTGCCAGCAGGCGGGGAGACTCTGGAAACACCATATATTTT. It specifies CASRRGDSGNTIYF.

The chain couples TRBV4-1 to TRBJ2-7; TRBD1 aligns across 7 bases. The CDR3 is made up of 16 amino acids. V dropped 0 bases and J dropped 3; count of bases not matched to a gene: 8. Germline lookup yields CDR1 MGHRA and CDR2 YSYEKL. The CDR3 nucleotides are TGCGCCAGCAGCCAAGATTGGGGGACAGAGAGCTACGAGCAGTACTTC. Protein sequence: CASSQDWGTESYEQYF.

The J gene is TRBJ1-2, the V gene TRBV2; 9 bases fit TRBD1. This CDR3 contains 13 residues. Germline assignment: CDR1 SNHLY and CDR2 FYNNEI. V lost 8 bases to trimming and J lost 6 bases; unmatched junction nucleotides: 7. The CDR3 nucleotides read TGTGCCAGCGGTCTTGGACAGGGGAATGGCTACACCTTC. Protein: CASGLGQGNGYTF.

This clone was detected only a few times. J is TRBJ1-2 and V is TRBV27; possibly TRBD1 for D (5 bases). Trimming took off 5 bases at V and 1 base at J, with 11 bases between the two ends. The germline gives CDR1 MNHEY, CDR2 SMNVEV (reference sequence). CDR3 size: 14 residues. CDR3 sequence reads: CASSGGANNYGYTF. CDR3 in DNA: TGTGCCAGCAGTGGAGGGGCCAATAACTATGGCTACACCTTC.

The rearrangement joins TRBV27 to TRBJ1-2; TRBD1 agrees at 7 bases. V shed 5 bases and J 2 bases; nucleotides not matched to a gene: 11. There are 16 residues in the CDR3. Germline V gene lookup returns CDR1 MNHEY and CDR2 SMNVEV (reference sequence). The CDR3 loop is CASSVTGTAKNYGYTF. CDR3 DNA: TGTGCCAGCAGTGTAACCGGGACAGCAAAAAACTATGGCTACACCTTC.

In DNA form, the CDR3 reads TGTGCCAGCAGCCATTTGGACAGGGAGAAGGGTTACGAGCAGTACTTC. This translates into CASSHLDREKGYEQYF. This chain connects TRBV7-8 to TRBJ2-7; 8 bases match TRBD1. Germline assignment: CDR1 SGHVS and CDR2 FQNEAQ. V lost 5 bases to trimming and J lost 4 bases; unmatched junction nucleotides: 13. This CDR3 has 16 residues.

The chain is built from TRBV25-1 and TRBJ1-2; D is undetermined. The CDR3 length is 13 residues. The V end was cut by 1 base, the J end by 4 bases, with 7 bases between. From germline, CDR1 is MGHDK and CDR2 SYGVNS. As DNA, the CDR3 is TGTGCCAGCAGTGAATTCGGAGCCTATGGCTACACCTTC. It is translated as CASSEFGAYGYTF.

This CDR3 is CASTPGNRGPQPQHF. The CDR3 DNA reads as TGTGCCAGTACCCCGGGGAACAGGGGGCCTCAGCCCCAGCATTTT. This chain connects TRBV19 to TRBJ1-5; 9 nucleotides agree with TRBD1. The CDR3 totals 15 residues. Germline CDR1 is LNHDA and CDR2 is SQIVND (reference sequence). V shed 7 bases and J 6 bases; nucleotides not matched to a gene: 10. Together with reference TRBV19 and TRBJ1-5, the CDR3 gives the full variable domain: DGGITQSPKYLFRKEGQNVTLSCEQNLNHDAMYWYRQDPGQGLRLIYYSQIVNDFQKGDIAEGYSVSREKKESFPLTVTSAQKNPTAFYLCASTPGNRGPQPQHFGDGTRLSIL.

V gene TRBV6-6 combines with J gene TRBJ1-1; D may be TRBD1 (5 bases). Germline CDR1 and CDR2: MNHNY and SVGAGI (reference sequence). This CDR3 is built from 14 residues. The V and J ends lost 1 base and 2 bases respectively, with 8 bases between them. The chain's CDR3 is CASSYLDTNTEAFF. The CDR3 DNA sequence: TGTGCCAGCAGTTACTTGGACACTAACACTGAAGCTTTCTTT.

Only one count was recorded for this clone. This rearrangement joins TRBV27 to TRBJ2-2; the D is unclear. Germline assignment: CDR1 MNHEY and CDR2 SMNVEV (reference sequence). The CDR3 loop spans 15 amino acids. V lost 5 bases to trimming and J lost 6 bases, with 16 bases between them. CDR3 DNA: TGTGCCAGCAGTCGCACAACCCCCGCCGCCGGGGAGCTGTTTTTT. Translation: CASSRTTPAAGELFF.

This clone has more than one count but fewer than ten. The chain couples TRBV7-6 to TRBJ2-2; D perhaps matches TRBD2 (7 bases). Germline V lookup: CDR1 SGHVS, CDR2 FNYEAQ. This CDR3 spans 15 amino acids. V gave up 1 base and J gave up 4 bases, with 10 bases separating them. This CDR3 is CASSLEGGVTGELFF. CDR3 bases: TGTGCCAGCAGCTTAGAGGGGGGGGTCACCGGGGAGCTGTTTTTT.

The rearrangement links TRBV29-1 to TRBJ2-1; the match to TRBD1 covers 11 bases. J gave up 8 bases and V 3 bases, and 3 bases lay outside the gene matches. The CDR3 is made up of 13 amino acids. Germline-derived CDR1 and CDR2 are SQVTM and ANQGSEA. For the CDR3, the DNA is TGCAGCGTTGACCGGGACAGGGGGGATGAGCAGTTCTTC. This gives the protein CSVDRDRGDEQFF.

This clone was seen a few times. The chain links TRBV10-3 to TRBJ1-1, with 11 bases matching TRBD1. In germline, CDR1 is ENHRY, CDR2 SYGVKD. The CDR3 contains 16 residues. The V and J ends lost 7 bases and 1 base, in that order; junction bases with no gene match: 8. The CDR3 nucleotides read TGTGCCATCAATACCGGGACAGGGGGTAAGAACACTGAAGCTTTCTTT. It translates to CAINTGTGGKNTEAFF.

This CDR3 is CASSYSRGNEQFF. DNA for the CDR3: TGTGCCAGCAGTTACTCGAGAGGGAATGAGCAGTTCTTC. The chain recombines TRBV6-5 with TRBJ2-1; D perhaps matches TRBD2 (5 bases). The germline V gene has CDR1 MNHEY and CDR2 SVGAGI. V was trimmed by 0 bases and J by 7 bases, leaving 7 bases between them. The CDR3 is 13 residues long.

There are a few counts of this clone. The chain carries TRBV5-1 and TRBJ2-7, with a weak D call TRBD2 (6 bases). Trimming stripped 0 bases from V and 3 bases from J, with 13 bases between. CDR1 is SGHRS, CDR2 YFSETQ, per germline. This CDR3 has 15 residues. The CDR3 is CASSLEGGTFYEQYF. For the CDR3, the DNA is TGCGCCAGCAGCTTGGAAGGAGGGACTTTCTACGAGCAGTACTTC.

The chain combines TRBV9 with TRBJ1-5; no clear D. The V and J ends lost 4 bases and 3 bases respectively, with 8 bases between them. This CDR3 is built from 13 residues. Germline loops: CDR1 SGDLS, CDR2 YYNGEE. The CDR3 protein is CASSLRVNQPQHF. CDR3 bases: TGTGCCAGCAGCCTTCGCGTCAATCAGCCCCAGCATTTT. Based on the CDR3 plus reference TRBV9 and TRBJ1-5, the full variable domain is DSGVTQTPKHLITATGQRVTLRCSPRSGDLSVYWYQQSLDQGLQFLIQYYNGEERAKGNILERFSAQQFPDLHSELNLSSLELGDSALYFCASSLRVNQPQHFGDGTRLSIL.

This clone was counted a single time. This chain links TRBV19 with TRBJ1-1, with D hard to call. The CDR3 is made up of 17 amino acids. Trimming left V 7 bases short and J 0 bases short, with 21 bases between. Looked up from germline, CDR1 is LNHDA and CDR2 is SQIVND (reference sequence). The CDR3: CASNPRKGSGLNTEAFF. CDR3 bases: TGTGCCAGTAATCCTAGAAAAGGCTCTGGGTTGAACACTGAAGCTTTCTTT.

This clone appeared once. This chain links TRBV19 with TRBJ2-1, with unresolved D. This CDR3 is built from 15 residues. The V end lost 3 bases, the J end lost 5 bases, and 14 bases lay between the germline ends. Germline CDR1 and CDR2: LNHDA and SQIVND (reference sequence). The CDR3 sequence is CASSMVAGPHNEQFF. CDR3 sequence (DNA): TGTGCCAGTAGTATGGTCGCAGGTCCCCACAATGAGCAGTTCTTC.

As DNA, the CDR3 is TGCGCCAGCAGCCAAGAGAACAGGGCCTCCTACGAGCAGTACTTC. It yields the protein CASSQENRASYEQYF. This chain uses TRBV4-3 with TRBJ2-7; weak D call: TRBD1 (6 bases). In germline, CDR1 is LGHNA, CDR2 YSLEER. CDR3 length: 15 residues. V was shortened by 0 bases and J by 0 bases, with 9 bases between the two germline ends.

This sequence joins TRBV7-9 and TRBJ1-1; D may be TRBD1 (5 bases). This CDR3 contains 12 residues. V was shortened by 2 bases and J by 8 bases, with 9 bases between the two germline ends. CDR1 SEHNR and CDR2 FQNEAQ come from the germline V gene (reference sequence). The CDR3 loop reads CASSLTGLEAFF. CDR3 in DNA: TGTGCCAGCAGCTTAACAGGTTTAGAAGCTTTCTTT.